Detailed here is one TCR beta chain. Its antigen is undetermined. This specimen comes from a study of CXCR3-negative and CXCR3-positive naive CD8 T cells. Study overall: Per-library TRB read counts averaged about 1.5 +/- 0.3 million, adding up to about 140 million in total. Study-wide results and limits: Each naive subset displayed comparably high diversity, whereas memory CD8+ cells displayed much lower diversity. Naive subsets expressed similar surface CD5; TRB CDR3 features served to infer TCR strength. Relative to CXCR3-negative naive cells, CXCR3-positive naive cells had more hydrophobic TRB CDR3s.

Carrying UMI labels, the TRB cDNA libraries were prepared through 5' RACE. Using the 5' RACE reads, TCRdb records one entry per CDR3 protein without DNA. The table for this sample gives over 100,000 distinct CDR3 sequences. This receptor was identified in a human donor in good health. Some clones in this sample may be carry-over from other donors' samples. The specimen sequenced was naive CXCR3- CD8+ T cells from blood. Subset here: CD45RO-CCR7+CD27+CD95- naive CD8+ T cells lacking CXCR3 (TNR3-).

The CDR3 sequence is CSVVQGGTGELFF. V gene TRBV29-1 combines with J gene TRBJ2-2; TCRdb returns TRBD1, unconfirmable since there is no DNA. Germline CDR1 SQVTM, CDR2 ANQGSEA. The CDR3 spans 13 residues.